This T cell receptor beta chain was obtained from a study of blood T cell repertoires in COVID-19. As for the study in general: Italy, Spain and the United States were the sources of the convalescent and acute COVID-19 samples. T cells, B-cell-depleted T cells, or PBMCs supplied cDNA or gDNA.

The CDR3 spans 16 residues. V lost 5 bases and J lost 5, with 19 bases in between. CDR1 and CDR2 (germline): SGHVT, SQSDAQ. In the original processing: Reference gene primer amplification in the assay estimated nucleated cell counts. Profiled with immunoSEQ multiplex PCR; TCRdb holds only in-frame clones, not every one. From that table come the V and J calls and clone size; the DNA was used to work out D and trimming. This sample has 60,000 to 75,000 clones, with roughly 91% found just once. The sequencing sample was made of peripheral blood. The rearrangement links TRBV7-4 to TRBJ2-1, with a possible D match to TRBD1 (5 bases). This TCR was recovered from a man aged 45 to 65 with active COVID-19. CDR3: CASSQLYKGRDNEQFF. CDR3 coding DNA: TGTGCCAGCAGCCAACTTTATAAGGGCAGGGACAATGAGCAGTTCTTC.